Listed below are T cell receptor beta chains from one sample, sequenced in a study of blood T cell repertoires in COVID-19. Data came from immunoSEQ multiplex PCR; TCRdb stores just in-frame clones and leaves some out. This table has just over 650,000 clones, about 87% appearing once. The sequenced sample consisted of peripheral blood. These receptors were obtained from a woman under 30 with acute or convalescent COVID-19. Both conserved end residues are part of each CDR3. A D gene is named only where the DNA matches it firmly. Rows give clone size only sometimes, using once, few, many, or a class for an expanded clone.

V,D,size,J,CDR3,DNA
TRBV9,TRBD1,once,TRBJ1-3,CASSSRTGNTIYF,TGTGCCAGCAGCAGCCGGACAGGGAACACCATATATTTT
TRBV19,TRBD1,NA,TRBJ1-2,CASSYGTGADIYGYTF,TGTGCCAGTAGTTACGGGACAGGGGCGGATATCTATGGCTACACCTTC
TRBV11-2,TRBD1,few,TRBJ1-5,CASSLGQGNQPQHF,TGTGCCAGCAGTCTCGGACAGGGCAATCAGCCCCAGCATTTT
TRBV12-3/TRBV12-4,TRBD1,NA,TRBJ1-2,CASSPGTGDGYTF,TGTGCCAGCAGTCCTGGGACAGGGGATGGCTACACCTTC
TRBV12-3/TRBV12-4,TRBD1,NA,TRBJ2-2,CASGTVNTGELFF,TGTGCCAGCGGGACAGTAAACACCGGGGAGCTGTTTTTT
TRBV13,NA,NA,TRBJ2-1,CASSPPRRGGEQFF,TGTGCCAGCAGCCCGCCGAGGAGGGGAGGTGAGCAGTTCTTC
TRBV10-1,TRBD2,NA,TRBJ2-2,CATDRTSGGDTGELFF,TGCGCCACCGACAGAACTAGCGGGGGCGACACCGGGGAGCTGTTTTTT
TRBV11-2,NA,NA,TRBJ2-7,CASRPPGLTRSYEQYF,TGTGCCAGCAGACCACCTGGACTAACTCGCTCCTACGAGCAGTACTTC
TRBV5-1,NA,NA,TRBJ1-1,CASSLAVEGAPLRTEAFF,TGCGCCAGCAGCTTGGCGGTGGAAGGGGCCCCCTTGAGAACTGAAGCTTTCTTT
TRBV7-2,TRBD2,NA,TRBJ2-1,CASSPPGLAGGTYEQFF,TGTGCCAGCAGCCCCCCGGGACTAGCGGGGGGTACCTATGAGCAGTTCTTC
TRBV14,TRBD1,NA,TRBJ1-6,CASSQDRGQGAENSPLHF,TGTGCCAGCAGCCAAGATCGAGGACAGGGAGCCGAAAATTCACCCCTCCACTTT
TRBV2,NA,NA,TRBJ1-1,CASFSVLQNTEAFF,TGTGCCAGCTTTTCGGTCCTCCAGAACACTGAAGCTTTCTTT
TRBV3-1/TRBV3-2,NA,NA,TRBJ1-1,CASSHAENTEAFF,TGTGCCAGCAGCCACGCAGAGAACACTGAAGCTTTCTTT
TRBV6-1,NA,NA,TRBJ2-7,CASSEVYGEQYF,TGTGCCAGCAGTGAAGTGTACGGCGAGCAGTACTTC
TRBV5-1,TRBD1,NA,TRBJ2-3,CASSQATGGDTQYF,TGCGCCAGCAGCCAGGCCACAGGGGGAGATACGCAGTATTTT
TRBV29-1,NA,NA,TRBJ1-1,CSVDRGAEAFF,TGCAGCGTTGACAGGGGCGCTGAAGCTTTCTTT
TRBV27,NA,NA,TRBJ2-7,CASAAGAIYEQYF,TGTGCCAGCGCGGCGGGGGCGATCTACGAGCAGTACTTC
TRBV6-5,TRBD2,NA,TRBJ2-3,CASKRGLTDTQYF,TGTGCCAGCAAGCGGGGCCTCACAGATACGCAGTATTTT
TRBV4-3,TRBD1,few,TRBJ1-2,CASSQDRRTGATSEGYTF,TGCGCCAGCAGCCAAGATCGAAGGACAGGGGCGACTTCGGAGGGCTACACCTTC
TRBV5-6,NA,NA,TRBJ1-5,CASSLGTTGGNQPQHF,TGTGCCAGCAGCTTGGGGACGACGGGGGGCAATCAGCCCCAGCATTTT
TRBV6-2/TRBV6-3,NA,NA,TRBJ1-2,CASSPTPFPVFYGYTF,TGTGCCAGCAGCCCTACCCCTTTTCCGGTCTTCTATGGCTACACCTTC
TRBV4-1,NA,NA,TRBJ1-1,CASSHGNPEAFF,TGCGCCAGCAGCCACGGTAACCCTGAAGCTTTCTTT
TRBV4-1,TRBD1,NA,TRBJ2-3,CASSQTGYADTQYF,TGCGCCAGCAGCCAGACAGGGTACGCAGATACGCAGTATTTT
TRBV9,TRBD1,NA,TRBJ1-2,CASRVDPGQGASDGYTF,TGTGCCAGCAGAGTAGATCCGGGACAGGGGGCTTCGGATGGCTACACCTTC
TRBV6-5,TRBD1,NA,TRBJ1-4,CASSYGAGTAEKLFF,TGTGCCAGCAGTTACGGGGCCGGGACAGCTGAAAAACTGTTTTTT
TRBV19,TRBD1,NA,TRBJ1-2,CASHEDRSTNYGYTF,TGTGCCAGTCACGAGGACAGGAGCACTAACTATGGCTACACCTTC
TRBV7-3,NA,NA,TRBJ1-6,CASSENGGNNSPLHF,TGTGCCAGCTCCGAAAACGGGGGAAATAATTCACCCCTCCACTTT
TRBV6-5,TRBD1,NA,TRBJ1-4,CASSSTGTGYEKLFF,TGTGCCAGCAGTTCCACCGGGACAGGGTATGAAAAACTGTTTTTT
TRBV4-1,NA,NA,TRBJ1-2,CASSQEGRGRYGYTF,TGCGCCAGCAGCCAAGAGGGCAGGGGAAGGTATGGCTACACCTTC
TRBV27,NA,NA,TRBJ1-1,CASGPDTEAFF,TGTGCCAGCGGCCCAGACACTGAAGCTTTCTTT
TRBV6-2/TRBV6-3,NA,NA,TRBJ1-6,CASSQLGLLGWNSPLHF,TGTGCCAGCAGTCAGCTAGGACTCCTCGGATGGAATTCACCCCTCCACTTT
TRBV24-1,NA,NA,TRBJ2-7,CATSGGETGSYEQYF,TGTGCCACCAGTGGGGGGGAGACCGGCTCCTACGAGCAGTACTTC
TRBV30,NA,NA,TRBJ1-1,CAAHLTPRTFF,TGTGCCGCCCACCTGACCCCGCGGACTTTCTTT
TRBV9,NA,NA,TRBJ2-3,CASSEQGEDTQYF,TGTGCCAGCAGCGAACAGGGAGAGGATACGCAGTATTTT
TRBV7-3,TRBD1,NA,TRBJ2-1,CASSLEDRANEQFF,TGTGCCAGCAGCTTAGAGGACAGGGCGAATGAGCAGTTCTTC
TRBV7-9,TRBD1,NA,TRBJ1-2,CASSRGTGGNYGYTF,TGTGCCAGCAGCAGAGGGACAGGAGGGAACTATGGCTACACCTTC
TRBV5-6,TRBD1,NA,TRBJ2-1,CASSLGDRGAYNEQFF,TGTGCCAGCAGCTTAGGCGACAGGGGCGCTTACAATGAGCAGTTCTTC
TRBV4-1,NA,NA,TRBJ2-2,CASSLLEIGLGELFF,TGCGCCAGCAGCCTACTAGAGATTGGGCTTGGGGAGCTGTTTTTT
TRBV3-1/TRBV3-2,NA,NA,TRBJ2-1,CASSRRGWDEQFF,TGTGCCAGCAGCCGAAGGGGATGGGATGAGCAGTTCTTC
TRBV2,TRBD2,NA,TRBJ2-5,CASAGLAKRDQYF,TGTGCCAGCGCCGGACTAGCCAAGAGGGACCAGTACTTC
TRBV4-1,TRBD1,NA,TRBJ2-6,CASSHAGTGLSGANVLTF,TGCGCCAGCAGCCACGCCGGGACAGGGCTTTCTGGGGCCAACGTCCTGACTTTC
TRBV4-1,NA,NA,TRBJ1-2,CASSQGQVLYGYTF,TGCGCCAGCAGCCAAGGACAGGTCCTCTATGGCTACACCTTC
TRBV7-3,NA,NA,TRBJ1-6,CASSHDGGNSPLHF,TGTGCCAGCAGCCACGACGGAGGGAATTCACCCCTCCACTTT
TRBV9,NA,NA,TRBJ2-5,CASSPPQTGRRPKTQYF,TGTGCCAGCAGCCCCCCTCAAACAGGGCGACGACCAAAGACCCAGTACTTC
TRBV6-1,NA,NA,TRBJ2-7,CASSEKALFYEQYF,TGTGCCAGCAGTGAGAAAGCCCTTTTCTACGAGCAGTACTTC
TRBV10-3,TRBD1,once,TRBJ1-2,CAIRDLGQGDYGYTF,TGTGCCATCAGGGACCTGGGACAGGGGGACTATGGCTACACCTTC
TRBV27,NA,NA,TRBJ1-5,CASSLRPGRGNQPQHF,TGTGCCAGCAGTTTACGCCCCGGAAGGGGGAATCAGCCCCAGCATTTT
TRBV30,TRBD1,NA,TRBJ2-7,CAWSPGTDSYEQYF,TGTGCCTGGAGCCCGGGGACAGACTCCTACGAGCAGTACTTC
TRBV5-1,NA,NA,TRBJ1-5,CASSLAPQQPQHF,TGCGCCAGCAGCTTGGCCCCCCAGCAGCCCCAGCATTTT
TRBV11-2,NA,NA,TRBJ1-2,CASTRPGTSPRHYGYTF,TGTGCCAGCACTCGTCCCGGGACATCCCCCAGGCACTATGGCTACACCTTC
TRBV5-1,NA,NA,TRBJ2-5,CASSSGPAKETQYF,TGCGCCAGCAGCTCAGGCCCGGCCAAGGAGACCCAGTACTTC
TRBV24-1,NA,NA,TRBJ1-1,CATRNPASGRAFF,TGTGCCACCAGGAACCCCGCCTCGGGTAGGGCTTTCTTT
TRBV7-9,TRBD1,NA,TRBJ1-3,CASSWTGGHGTIYF,TGTGCCAGCAGCTGGACAGGGGGCCATGGCACCATATATTTT
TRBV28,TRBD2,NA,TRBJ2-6,CAISAGAHSGANVLTF,TGTGCCATCTCAGCGGGGGCCCACTCTGGGGCCAACGTCCTGACTTTC
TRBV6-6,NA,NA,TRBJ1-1,CASSYNREAFF,TGTGCCAGCAGTTACAACCGGGAAGCTTTCTTT
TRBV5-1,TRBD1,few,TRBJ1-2,CASRRDRVYGYTF,TGCGCCAGCAGGCGGGACAGGGTGTATGGCTACACCTTC
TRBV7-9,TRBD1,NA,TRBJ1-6,CASSSTGPNSPLHF,TGTGCCAGCAGCTCGACAGGGCCTAATTCACCCCTCCACTTT
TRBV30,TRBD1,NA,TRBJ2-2,CAWNEGATSTGELFF,TGTGCCTGGAACGAGGGGGCGACGAGCACCGGGGAGCTGTTTTTT
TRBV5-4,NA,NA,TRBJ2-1,CASSRTYSSYNEQFF,TGTGCCAGCAGCCGGACTTATAGCTCCTACAATGAGCAGTTCTTC